Sequencing of this T cell receptor (beta chain) was carried out in a study of T cell clonotyping in hematopoietic cell transplantation (TCRdb year 2021). Background on the whole study: In the study, over a hundred blood samples were gathered from 35 consecutive transplant recipients and their related donors. Patient recruitment ran from late 2015 to January 2017, and follow-up continued until September 2020 or death.

Sample time point, as interpreted from the label and publication: 180 days after allo-HCT. Blood from recipients was drawn about 28 days before transplant and again at days 30, 100 and 180 after transplant. Using Nuclei Lysis Solution, genomic DNA was extracted from unfractionated peripheral blood mononuclear cells that were either fresh or cryopreserved. For CDR1 and CDR2, the germline V gene (reference sequence) lists LNHDA and SQIVND. Reading from cysteine to phenylalanine, the CDR3 counts 14 amino acids. The read is trimmed to its CDR3 DNA, 42 bases read in frame from base 1. Trimming removed 4 bases from V and 4 bases from J, leaving 13 bases between the germline ends. Points the paper makes about the study in general: The sample size was limited, and CD4 and CD8 repertoire contributions could not be separated because cells were not sorted. Only a small fraction of recipient repertoires overlapped donor repertoires, with over 97% appearing de novo at the given depth. A decrease in recipient TCR diversity was observed after transplant, and a progressive increase in pathologically expanded clonotypes was seen from day 30 to day 180. Broader posttransplant TCR repertoire diversity was predicted by donor and pretransplant recipient Inverse Simpson Index values.

With regard to this clone: Its recognized antigen is unknown. Base qualities are not at hand, and no much larger clone is one base apart.

The immunoSEQ assay, a bias-controlled multiplex PCR using V- and J-specific primers, was used to amplify TCR beta CDR3 regions from genomic DNA. In a second PCR step, the CDR3 amplicons were tagged with a proprietary barcode plus Illumina adapter sequences. An Illumina MiSeq instrument was used to sequence the CDR3 libraries. The paper's processing steps were these. Export and quality control were handled in immunoSEQ Analyzer 3.0, while downstream analyses relied on R Bioconductor and Immunarch. Only productive rearrangements in the normalized downsampled data set went into calculating the repertoire metrics. Clonotypes larger than 5 templates in the normalized cohort were defined as pathologically expanded. Repertoire diversity was measured with the Inverse Simpson Index. To capture all clonotypes, the CMV-specificity analyses were run on the non-normalized data set. In TCRdb, the immuneACCESS table is reduced to in-frame sequences with V and J assigned. These tables do not hold every clone; where another copy was compared, an unresolved V gene accounts for under half, and the others remain unexplained. V, J and clone size are those of that table, while D and trimming were read from the DNA. The sample table holds about 7,500 clones, of which 90% to 95% were seen once. The ten largest clones represent about 4.5% of the sample.

The chain uses TRBV19 and TRBJ1-2; a tentative D call is TRBD1 (5 bases match). The sequencing here drew on PBMCs, taken 180 days after allogeneic stem cell transplant. This clonotype was obtained from a female patient aged 50-59 years who had an allogeneic stem cell transplant from an unrelated donor, so the T cells may come from the graft donor. Some clones in this sample may be carry-over from other donors' samples. CDR3 loop: CASSTVTASYGYTF. The nucleotide sequence reads TGTGCCAGTAGTACGGTGACAGCTTCCTATGGCTACACCTTC. Supplemented by the reference TRBV19 and TRBJ1-2 proteins around the CDR3, the complete variable domain is DGGITQSPKYLFRKEGQNVTLSCEQNLNHDAMYWYRQDPGQGLRLIYYSQIVNDFQKGDIAEGYSVSREKKESFPLTVTSAQKNPTAFYLCASSTVTASYGYTFGSGTRLTVV.